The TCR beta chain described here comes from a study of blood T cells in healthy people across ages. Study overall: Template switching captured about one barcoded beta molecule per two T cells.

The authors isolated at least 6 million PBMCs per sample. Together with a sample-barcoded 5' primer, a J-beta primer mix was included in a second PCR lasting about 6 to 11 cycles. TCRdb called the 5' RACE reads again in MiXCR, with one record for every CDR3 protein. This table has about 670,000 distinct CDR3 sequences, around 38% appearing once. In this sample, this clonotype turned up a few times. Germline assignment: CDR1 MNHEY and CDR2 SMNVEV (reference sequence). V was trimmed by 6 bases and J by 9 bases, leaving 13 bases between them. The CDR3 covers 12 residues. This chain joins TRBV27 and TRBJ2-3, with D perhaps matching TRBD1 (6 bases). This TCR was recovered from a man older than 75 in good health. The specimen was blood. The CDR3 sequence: CASSPSTGTQYF. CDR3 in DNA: TGTGCCAGCAGCCCCTCGACAGGAACGCAGTATTTT.